Below are 30 T cell receptor beta chains sequenced from a single sample in a study of blood T cells in healthy people across ages. The authors ran a second PCR of roughly 6 to 12 cycles using a sample-barcoded 5' primer and a J-beta primer mix. TCRdb processed the 5' RACE reads anew with MiXCR; each CDR3 protein has one entry. The sample shows 600,000 to 1,000,000 distinct CDR3 sequences, about three fifths of them seen only once. The material sequenced was blood. The receptors here all came from a man younger than 45 in good health.

This clonotype was observed a handful of times. This chain joins TRBV10-2 and TRBJ2-3, with D perhaps TRBD1 or TRBD2 (5 bases each). V was shortened by 4 bases and J by 14 bases, with 16 bases between the two germline ends. From germline, CDR1 is WSHSY and CDR2 SAAADI. The length of the CDR3 is 12 residues. DNA for the CDR3: TGCGCCAGCAGTGGGGATGGGACCCCCAGGTATTTT. This translates into CASSGDGTPRYF.

The chain carries TRBV6-1 and TRBJ2-6, with TRBD1 as a possible D gene (5 bases). Germline V gene data show CDR1 as MNHNS and CDR2 as SASEGT. V shed 9 bases and J shed 0 bases, with 24 bases lying between them. The CDR3 is 19 amino acids. In DNA, the CDR3 is TGTGCCAGTCGCCTCCGTCCGTGGACAACCCTCTCTGGGGCCAACGTCCTGACTTTC. It encodes CASRLRPWTTLSGANVLTF.

The rearrangement joins TRBV19 to TRBJ2-4; D call uncertain. V was pared by 4 bases and J by 0 bases, with 13 bases between. This CDR3 has 16 residues. CDR1 is LNHDA, CDR2 SQIVND, per germline (reference sequence). For the CDR3, the DNA is TGTGCCAGTAGTAGTCCGGGCCAGGTAGCCAAAAACATTCAGTACTTC. Its translation is CASSSPGQVAKNIQYF.

The chain uses TRBV10-3 and TRBJ1-2; no reliable D call. CDR3 length equals 13 residues. Trimming removed 0 bases at V and 5 bases at J, with 7 bases between. The germline V gene encodes CDR1 ENHRY and CDR2 SYGVKD. CDR3 nucleotide sequence: TGTGCCATCAGTGAGTCCGCAGGTTATGGCTACACCTTC. This translates into CAISESAGYGYTF.

This rearrangement joins TRBV9 to TRBJ2-7; D is tentatively TRBD1 or TRBD2 (7 bases each). V was clipped by 5 bases and J by 0 bases, with 18 bases between them. The germline V gene encodes CDR1 SGDLS and CDR2 YYNGEE. This CDR3 comprises 16 residues. Written as DNA, the CDR3 is TGTGCCAGCAGTCCAGGGGGGGGTTTGGGCTCCTACGAGCAGTACTTC. Its protein is CASSPGGGLGSYEQYF. Complete variable domain (other parts from reference TRBV9 and TRBJ2-7): DSGVTQTPKHLITATGQRVTLRCSPRSGDLSVYWYQQSLDQGLQFLIQYYNGEERAKGNILERFSAQQFPDLHSELNLSSLELGDSALYFCASSPGGGLGSYEQYFGPGTRLTVT.

This sequence joins TRBV4-2 and TRBJ2-2, with TRBD2 identical over 10 bases. V dropped 0 bases and J dropped 7; count of bases not matched to a gene: 5. The CDR3 is 16 amino acids. Germline V CDR1 and CDR2: LGHNA, YNFKEQ. CDR3 amino acids: CASSQDWLAGVGELFF. CDR3 coding DNA: TGTGCCAGCAGCCAAGATTGGCTAGCGGGGGTCGGGGAGCTGTTTTTT.

The J gene is TRBJ2-7, the V gene TRBV27; 9 nucleotides align to TRBD2. CDR3 length: 17 residues. V lost 0 bases and J lost 4; bases outside the gene matches: 10. Germline lookup yields CDR1 MNHEY and CDR2 SMNVEV (reference sequence). The DNA for the CDR3 is TGTGCCAGCAGTTTATCGGGGGAGCGGGGGGTTACTTACGAGCAGTACTTC. Encoded protein: CASSLSGERGVTYEQYF.

This rearrangement joins TRBV5-6 to TRBJ2-1; D gene ambiguous. Trimming stripped 6 bases from V and 7 bases from J, with 11 bases between. Germline loops: CDR1 SGHDT, CDR2 YYEEEE. There are 12 residues in the CDR3. Here the CDR3 reads CASTLLENEQFF. The CDR3 nucleotides read TGTGCCAGCACCCTACTCGAGAATGAGCAGTTCTTC.

The V gene is TRBV5-1, the J gene TRBJ2-4; D is uncertain. The CDR3 is 15 amino acids. Germline V lookup: CDR1 SGHRS, CDR2 YFSETQ. The V and J ends lost 5 bases and 0 bases respectively, with 12 bases between them. CDR3 sequence: CASREALLAKNIQYF. The CDR3 nucleotides read TGCGCCAGCAGGGAAGCCCTACTAGCCAAAAACATTCAGTACTTC. The full variable domain, its missing parts supplied by reference TRBV5-1 and TRBJ2-4, is KAGVTQTPRYLIKTRGQQVTLSCSPISGHRSVSWYQQTPGQGLQFLFEYFSETQRNKGNFPGRFSGRQFSNSRSEMNVSTLELGDSALYLCASREALLAKNIQYFGAGTRLSVL.

This sequence joins TRBV7-2 and TRBJ2-5; the D gene is possibly TRBD1 (6 bases). The CDR3 length is 13 residues. Per germline, CDR1 SGHTA and CDR2 FQGNSA. The germline V and J ends were trimmed by 6 bases and 11 bases, with 19 bases remaining between them. CDR3 sequence reads: CASSSQQGSPQYF. CDR3 nucleotides: TGTGCCAGCAGTTCACAACAGGGATCCCCTCAGTACTTC.

This chain links TRBV19 with TRBJ2-1; 7 nucleotides align to TRBD2. Unmatched junction bases numbered 11, after V lost 1 base and J lost 8 bases. The length of the CDR3 is 16 residues. CDR1 is LNHDA, CDR2 SQIVND, per germline (reference sequence). DNA for the CDR3: TGTGCCAGTAGTATAGGCGGCGGGCTAGCGGCCGATGAGCAGTTCTTC. Encoded protein: CASSIGGGLAADEQFF.

Comment on this clonotype: A read error may account for a junction end that differs from germline. The chain recombines TRBV10-3 with TRBJ2-5, with D hard to call. The end of the DNA is better explained by TRBJ2-7, so the J call may be wrong. The CDR3 has 14 residues. Germline CDR1 ENHRY, CDR2 SYGVKD. Written as DNA, the CDR3 is TGTGCCATCAGTGAATCTAAAAGCTCCCACGAGCAGTACTTC. Amino acid sequence: CAISESKSSHEQYF.

This clonotype was found many times. This rearrangement joins TRBV5-1 to TRBJ1-1; D might be TRBD1 (6 bases). Germline CDR1 and CDR2: SGHRS and YFSETQ. Trimming cost V 0 bases and J 1 base, with 19 bases left between them. The CDR3 length is 18 residues. CDR3 region: CASSLGAWTVGGNTEAFF. The DNA for the CDR3 is TGCGCCAGCAGCTTGGGAGCCTGGACAGTTGGGGGGAACACTGAAGCTTTCTTT. The complete variable domain, with remaining parts taken from reference TRBV5-1 and TRBJ1-1, reads KAGVTQTPRYLIKTRGQQVTLSCSPISGHRSVSWYQQTPGQGLQFLFEYFSETQRNKGNFPGRFSGRQFSNSRSEMNVSTLELGDSALYLCASSLGAWTVGGNTEAFFGQGTRLTVV.

For the CDR3, the DNA is TGTGCCAGCAGTTGCAGGGTGAGAGGAGATGTGCAATATTTT. This gives the protein CASSCRVRGDVQYF. The J gene is TRBJ2-3, the V gene TRBV12-3 or TRBV12-4, with D maybe TRBD1 (5 bases). The CDR3 runs to 14 residues. Trimming removed 4 bases at V and 15 bases at J, with 23 bases between.

The rearrangement joins TRBV29-1 to TRBJ1-2; D is unclear. The ends were cut back, 5 bases at V and 4 bases at J, with 8 bases in the middle. The CDR3 sequence is 11 residues long. Germline CDR1 reads SQVTM; CDR2 reads ANQGSEA. CDR3 sequence: CSVWGSYGYTF. The DNA of the CDR3 is TGCAGCGTTTGGGGTAGCTATGGCTACACCTTC. Full variable domain (missing parts from reference TRBV29-1 and TRBJ1-2): SAVISQKPSRDICQRGTSLTIQCQVDSQVTMMFWYRQQPGQSLTLIATANQGSEATYESGFVIDKFPISRPNLTFSTLTVSNMSPEDSSIYLCSVWGSYGYTFGSGTRLTVV.

The J gene is TRBJ2-3, the V gene TRBV28, with D hard to call. The V end lost 6 bases, the J end lost 8 bases, and 18 bases lay between the germline ends. CDR1 MDHEN and CDR2 SYDVKM come from the germline V gene. The CDR3 spans 14 residues. CDR3 in DNA: TGTGCCAGCAGCCGCGCCCCTGGCCGGGCTACGCAGTATTTT. Amino acids: CASSRAPGRATQYF. Complete variable domain (other parts from reference TRBV28 and TRBJ2-3): DVKVTQSSRYLVKRTGEKVFLECVQDMDHENMFWYRQDPGLGLRLIYFSYDVKMKEKGDIPEGYSVSREKKERFSLILESASTNQTSMYLCASSRAPGRATQYFGPGTRLTVL.

The J gene is TRBJ2-1, the V gene TRBV20-1; D uncertain. This CDR3 region has 15 residues. Per germline, CDR1 DFQATT and CDR2 SNEGSKA (reference sequence). Trimming stripped 5 bases from V and 2 bases from J, with 16 bases between. The CDR3 here is CSAGAGPPPYNEQFF. The CDR3 nucleotides read TGCAGTGCTGGAGCAGGCCCCCCGCCCTACAATGAGCAGTTCTTC.

This clonotype appeared once. The chain combines TRBV7-9 with TRBJ2-1; 7 nucleotides line up with TRBD2. Germline V gene data show CDR1 as SEHNR and CDR2 as FQNEAQ (reference sequence). The CDR3 totals 15 residues. With V trimmed by 5 bases and J by 4 bases, 8 bases remained unmatched. CDR3 sequence: CASSPVLAEYNEQFF. The CDR3 DNA sequence: TGTGCCAGCAGCCCAGTCCTAGCGGAGTACAATGAGCAGTTCTTC.

This chain uses TRBV18 with TRBJ2-5, with D perhaps matching TRBD2 (6 bases). This CDR3 region has 15 residues. Trimming shortened V by 6 bases and J by 11 bases, and 25 bases separated the two germline ends. Germline lookup yields CDR1 KGHSH and CDR2 LQKENI. The CDR3 DNA sequence: TGTGCCAGCTCTCAGTCCCGGGACTCCTCATGGGGGCAGTACTTC. It specifies CASSQSRDSSWGQYF. The whole variable domain, filled in from reference TRBV18 and TRBJ2-5, reads NAGVMQNPRHLVRRRGQEARLRCSPMKGHSHVYWYRQLPEEGLKFMVYLQKENIIDESGMPKERFSAEFPKEGPSILRIQQVVRGDSAAYFCASSQSRDSSWGQYFGPGTRLLVL.

This clonotype was recorded only once. The chain is built from TRBV20-1 and TRBJ2-7; a possible D gene is TRBD1 (6 bases). Germline V gives CDR1 DFQATT, CDR2 SNEGSKA (reference sequence). The CDR3 extends over 14 amino acids. Trimming pared 6 bases from V and 0 bases from J, leaving 15 bases between. CDR3 DNA: TGCAGTGCACGCAGGGGCTTTCCCTCCTACGAGCAGTACTTC. Translation gives CSARRGFPSYEQYF.

This clonotype came up a few times. The V and J genes are TRBV5-5 and TRBJ2-3; D gene ambiguous. This CDR3 contains 13 residues. Germline-derived CDR1 and CDR2 are SGHKS and YYEKEE (reference sequence). The V and J ends lost 4 bases and 6 bases respectively, with 12 bases between them. The CDR3 sequence is CASSLKIKDTQYF. The DNA for the CDR3 is TGTGCCAGCAGCCTGAAGATAAAGGATACGCAGTATTTT.

This chain joins TRBV28 and TRBJ2-4; possibly TRBD1 or TRBD2 for D (7 bases each). The CDR3 spans 15 residues. V shed 3 bases and J shed 9 bases, with 18 bases lying between them. Germline V gene data show CDR1 as MDHEN and CDR2 as SYDVKM. The CDR3 sequence: CASSFEGARGGIQYF. For the CDR3, the DNA is TGTGCCAGCAGTTTCGAGGGGGCAAGGGGGGGCATTCAGTACTTC. Supplemented by reference TRBV28 and TRBJ2-4, the full variable domain reads DVKVTQSSRYLVKRTGEKVFLECVQDMDHENMFWYRQDPGLGLRLIYFSYDVKMKEKGDIPEGYSVSREKKERFSLILESASTNQTSMYLCASSFEGARGGIQYFGAGTRLSVL.

The chain couples TRBV6-6 to TRBJ1-5, with D perhaps TRBD1 (6 bases). Per the germline V gene, CDR1 is MNHNY and CDR2 is SVGAGI (reference sequence). The CDR3 covers 16 residues. Trimming removed 6 bases at V and 1 base at J, with 16 bases between. The CDR3 sequence is CASSHLTGGSNQPQHF. In DNA, the CDR3 is TGTGCCAGCAGCCATCTTACCGGGGGCAGCAATCAGCCCCAGCATTTT.

The chain joins TRBV23-1 to TRBJ2-3; D gene uncertain. TRBV23-1 is an ORF for which the function is uncertain. The CDR3 consists of 16 residues. Between the trimmed V and J ends, which lost 0 bases and 1 base, there was a span of 11 bases. The CDR3 region has the DNA TGCGCCAGCAGTCAATCGAGGCCTGGCCGCACAGATACGCAGTATTTT. Protein sequence: CASSQSRPGRTDTQYF.

This sequence joins TRBV7-6 and TRBJ2-7, with 13 bases matching TRBD2. This CDR3 is built from 20 residues. V trimming: 0 bases; J trimming: 6 bases; junction bases outside the gene matches: 17. Germline lookup yields CDR1 SGHVS and CDR2 FNYEAQ. CDR3 residues: CASSLAPGLAGEVRSIEQYF. The CDR3 DNA follows: TGTGCCAGCAGCTTAGCGCCCGGACTAGCGGGAGAGGTTCGATCCATCGAGCAGTACTTC.

Concerning this clonotype itself: An end of the junction does not agree with germline; a read error may underlie this. The rearrangement uses TRBV3-1 and TRBJ2-5; no clear D gene. Looked up from germline, CDR1 is LGHDT and CDR2 is YNNKEL (reference sequence). The CDR3 spans 12 residues. CDR3 in DNA: TGTGCCAGCAACCAAGACGACCGTCCCCAGTACTTC. Amino acid sequence: CASNQDDRPQYF.

The J gene is TRBJ2-7, the V gene TRBV20-1; 9 nucleotides align to TRBD2. The CDR3 length is 17 residues. The germline CDR1 and CDR2 sequences are DFQATT and SNEGSKA (reference sequence). The V gene end was trimmed by 0 bases and the J gene end by 2 bases; junction bases not matched to a gene: 11. CDR3 sequence (DNA): TGCAGTGCTAGAGATCCAGGGCTAGCGGGAACTACCTACGAGCAGTACTTC. This codes for CSARDPGLAGTTYEQYF.

The chain is built from TRBV5-1 and TRBJ2-1; D uncertain. The V end was cut by 0 bases, the J end by 2 bases, with 15 bases between. CDR1 is SGHRS, CDR2 YFSETQ, per germline. The CDR3 is 17 amino acids. The CDR3 spells CASSLENLIGTYNEQFF. In DNA form, the CDR3 reads TGCGCCAGCAGCTTGGAGAATCTTATCGGAACCTACAATGAGCAGTTCTTC.

This clonotype was detected once. The chain couples TRBV10-1 to TRBJ1-2, with D unclear. V shed 2 bases and J shed 4 bases, with 8 bases lying between them. The CDR3 has 13 residues. Germline CDR1 WNHNN, CDR2 SYGVQD (reference sequence). This chain's CDR3 is CASSEPGGYGYTF. The CDR3 nucleotides read TGCGCCAGCAGTGAGCCAGGAGGCTATGGCTACACCTTC.

The chain recombines TRBV10-3 with TRBJ1-2; possible D gene TRBD1, 6 bases. CDR3 length: 15 amino acids. Germline assignment: CDR1 ENHRY and CDR2 SYGVKD. Trimming took off 4 bases at V and 4 bases at J, with 16 bases between the two ends. This CDR3 reads CAISGDAAGAYGYTF. CDR3 nucleotide sequence: TGTGCCATCAGTGGGGACGCGGCAGGGGCCTATGGCTACACCTTC.